Shown below are 5 T cell receptor beta chains from a single sample sequenced in a study of sequential checkpoint blockade in melanoma. Libraries were prepared by immunoSEQ multiplex PCR; TCRdb keeps only in-frame clonotypes and omits some of them. The sample holds 7,000 to 9,500 clones, over 50% seen once. Specified treatment: randomized to nivolumab then ipilimumab (arm A) or the reverse (arm B). This specimen consisted of CD8+ T cells sorted from blood (inferred from file names), obtained from a patient given nivolumab and ipilimumab in sequence. These receptors came from a human donor with melanoma.

V and J are TRBV7-2 and TRBJ2-7; TRBD1 might be the D (5 bases). Germline V gives CDR1 SGHTA, CDR2 FQGNSA. Trimming took off 3 bases at V and 5 bases at J, with 11 bases between the two ends. There are 13 residues in the CDR3. CDR3 protein: CASSLWTSHEQYF. The CDR3 DNA is TGTGCCAGCAGCTTGTGGACAAGCCACGAGCAGTACTTC.

The rearrangement joins TRBV7-2 to TRBJ2-1; tentative D call: TRBD1 (5 bases). V was trimmed by 4 bases and J by 9 bases, leaving 19 bases between them. Germline CDR1 reads SGHTA; CDR2 reads FQGNSA. There are 15 residues in the CDR3. The CDR3 coding sequence is TGTGCCAGCAGCTGTAGACAGCCTACCTCTGGTGAGCAGTTCTTC. Its translation: CASSCRQPTSGEQFF.

This clone came up a few times. CDR3 bases: TGTGCCAGCACCGCGGGCCTGGCTAATGAAAAACTGTTTTTT. Its protein product is CASTAGLANEKLFF. The chain employs TRBV27 and TRBJ1-4; D gene uncertain. Germline loops: CDR1 MNHEY, CDR2 SMNVEV (reference sequence). V lost 7 bases to trimming and J lost 3 bases, with 12 bases between them. This CDR3 spans 14 amino acids.

This clone showed up just once. The chain recombines TRBV30 with TRBJ1-5, with D possibly being TRBD1 (6 bases). V was shortened by 0 bases and J by 9 bases, with 12 bases between the two germline ends. The germline gives CDR1 GTSNPN, CDR2 SVGIG (reference sequence). CDR3 length: 13 amino acids. CDR3 in DNA: TGTGCCTGGAGTGTATCGGGACATGGGCCCCAGCATTTT. Translation: CAWSVSGHGPQHF.

The chain employs TRBV7-2 and TRBJ1-1, with 9 bases that match TRBD1. In germline, CDR1 is SGHTA, CDR2 FQGNSA. CDR3 length equals 15 residues. With V trimmed by 5 bases and J by 4 bases, 8 bases remained unmatched. CDR3 protein: CASSGPDRGSTEAFF. The CDR3 DNA is TGTGCCAGCAGCGGTCCGGACAGGGGAAGCACTGAAGCTTTCTTT.